The rows below give T cell receptor beta chains drawn from one sample of a study of blood T cell repertoires in COVID-19. Using immunoSEQ multiplex PCR, the repertoire was profiled, and TCRdb retains in-frame clones only, with some absent. The sample holds fewer than 150,000 clones, approximately 79% seen once. The sequenced material came from peripheral blood. All receptors come from a man over 45 with acute or convalescent COVID-19. CDR3s include the opening cysteine and the closing phenylalanine or tryptophan. A D gene is named only where the DNA matches it firmly. A clone size is listed for some rows: how often the clone was seen (once, few, many), or a class if it is expanded.

TRBV19	TRBJ2-1	.	TRBD2	15	TGTGCCAGTAGTATAGCTAGCGGGAAGCACAATGAGCAGTTCTTC	CASSIASGKHNEQFF
TRBV19	TRBJ2-7	.	TRBD2	15	TGTGCCAGTAGCCAGCGCACTAGCGGGGGCTACGAGCAGTACTTC	CASSQRTSGGYEQYF
TRBV24-1	TRBJ2-1	.	TRBD1	13	TGTGCCACCAGTCCACAGGGGGGATACGAGCAGTTCTTC	CATSPQGGYEQFF
TRBV4-1	TRBJ2-3	.	.	13	TGCGCCAGCCCCAGACAGCGCAGGCATACGCAGTATTTT	CASPRQRRHTQYF
TRBV6-2/TRBV6-3	TRBJ2-3	.	TRBD2	15	TGTGCCAGCACCCCGACTAGCGGGGAGTCAGATACGCAGTATTTT	CASTPTSGESDTQYF
TRBV19	TRBJ2-5	.	TRBD2	17	TGTGCCAGTAGTATTCTTGCGGGAGAATCTTACGGGGAGACCCAGTACTTC	CASSILAGESYGETQYF
TRBV7-9	TRBJ1-1	.	.	14	TGTGCCAGCAGCCCGGGACTCATGAACACTGAAGCTTTCTTT	CASSPGLMNTEAFF
TRBV11-2	TRBJ1-5	.	.	15	TGTGCCAGCAGCTTAGATCATGGCCCGGGGCAGCCCCAGCATTTT	CASSLDHGPGQPQHF
TRBV5-1	TRBJ2-7	.	.	15	TGCGCCAGCAGCCCCTCCCCGGGAGTCTCCTACGAGCAGTACTTC	CASSPSPGVSYEQYF
TRBV9	TRBJ2-7	.	.	14	TGTGCCAGCAGCTCCGGGACACGACCCTACGAGCAGTACTTC	CASSSGTRPYEQYF
TRBV4-1	TRBJ2-1	.	.	14	TGCGCCAGCAGGGAAGCGCCTGCGACCAATGAGCAGTTCTTC	CASREAPATNEQFF
TRBV2	TRBJ1-5	.	TRBD1	16	TGTGCCAGCAGCCGGGGGACAGGGGTTGACAATCAGCCCCAGCATTTT	CASSRGTGVDNQPQHF
TRBV6-6	TRBJ2-2	.	.	16	TGTGCCAGCATCCCCAGGGGGCGGGAGAATACCGGGGAGCTGTTTTTT	CASIPRGRENTGELFF
TRBV11-2	TRBJ2-5	.	.	17	TGTGCCAGCAGCTTAGATTCATACGACGGGTACCAAGAGACCCAGTACTTC	CASSLDSYDGYQETQYF
TRBV6-5	TRBJ1-5	.	TRBD1	15	TGTGCCAGCAGGATGGACAGGGCTAGCAATCAGCCCCAGCATTTT	CASRMDRASNQPQHF
TRBV9	TRBJ2-2	.	TRBD1	15	TGTGCCAGCAGCGTAGAGGGACAGGGAACCGGGGAGCTGTTTTTT	CASSVEGQGTGELFF
TRBV7-3	TRBJ1-2	.	.	16	TGTGCCAGCAGCTTATATGGGGGGAACGGAAACTATGGCTACACCTTC	CASSLYGGNGNYGYTF
TRBV7-6	TRBJ2-2	many	.	16	TGTGCCAGCACCCCCGGTGGTAGCGGGAACACCGGGGAGCTGTTTTTT	CASTPGGSGNTGELFF